Below, one TCR beta chain is given with its context. The specificity of this receptor is unknown. No clone much larger than this one lies a single base away; base qualities are absent. No immune events such as infections were documented for the healthy donors during the collection period. To calibrate time-dependent variance in a beta-binomial model of T-cell clone differential abundance, blood repertoires from healthy donors were used as a training cohort. The training cohort was composed of around ten healthy donors, 3 female and 7 male. The donors were between roughly 29 and 65 years old, with an average age of approximately 45 years. Whole blood, obtained from a commercial supplier, was collected from each healthy donor at three time points spaced approximately two weeks apart. Genomic DNA was extracted from unsorted whole blood for immunosequencing. These data are taken from a study of identifying expanded T cells in peripheral blood (dated by TCRdb to between 2018 and 2020). A note on the overall study: Technical replicates were generated by sequencing separate aliquots of the same genomic DNA pool, with four replicates compared pairwise. The paper as a whole reports these results and caveats: Across all healthy-donor time intervals, the beta-binomial model significantly lowered both the number of clones called differentially abundant and the false-positive rate. For all healthy donors, the variance in clone template counts between approximately 2-week samples rose significantly as total template count increased. It was expected by the authors that biological variance in healthy repertoires might increase further over much longer intervals, such as months to years. Between technical replicates the binomial model flagged about 1.2 differentially abundant clones, whereas over about two weeks the binomial model flagged about 15 and over approximately 4 weeks approximately 20.

TCRbeta CDR3 regions were profiled by bias-controlled multiplex PCR amplification of genomic DNA with the immunoSEQ Assay. In the authors' own workflow: The absolute abundance of each unique TCRbeta CDR3 region was quantified after sequences were collapsed and filtered. Two models were used to test differential abundance: a binomial model (Fisher-equivalent) and a beta-binomial model that adds time-dependent variance fitted from healthy donors. Any clone with fewer than 5 combined templates was excluded, and a clone was called differentially abundant if its Benjamini-Hochberg FDR was below 0.01. Beta-binomial variance was modeled as a function of total template count across the two samples using the form v = (b*log(k)+a)^2. The clones in this table, taken by TCRdb from immuneACCESS, are in-frame only. Not every clone is retained; where verified, under half of the shortfall comes from an unresolved V gene, and the cause of the rest is unknown. The V and J calls and the clone size are those of that table, but D and trimming were determined from the DNA. This sample holds roughly 75,000 clones; roughly 90% were observed only once. The ten largest make up more than 2.5% of the sample.

The CDR3, cysteine through phenylalanine, is 15 amino acids long. This entry keeps only the CDR3 DNA: 45 bases, framed from base 1. Compared with germline, V lacks 2 bases and J lacks 3 bases; bases without a gene match: 3. In the germline V gene, CDR1 corresponds to SGHTA and CDR2 to FQGTGA. Recombination connected TRBV7-3 to TRBJ2-1; the central 8 bases match TRBD2. The source material was blood. This TCR derives from a person aged 18-69 years in good health. The base sequence is TGTGCCAGCAGCTTATTTGCGGGGGGCTACAATGAGCAGTTCTTC. Translated, this gives CASSLFAGGYNEQFF.